This T cell receptor beta chain was documented in a study of blood T cell repertoires in COVID-19. Across the whole study: Donors in the United States, Italy and Spain gave samples during acute or convalescent COVID-19. The analysed material was cDNA or gDNA that came from T cells, B-cell-depleted T cells, or PBMCs.

CDR1 is MNHEY and CDR2 is SVGAGI in the germline V gene. This CDR3 is 14 amino acids long. Trimming shortened V by 6 bases and J by 1 base, and 10 bases separated the two germline ends. Measured with immunoSEQ multiplex PCR; TCRdb has only the in-frame clones, and not every one. The sample lists approximately 200,000 clones; about 83% were seen once. The rearrangement uses TRBV6-5 and TRBJ1-5; tentative D call: TRBD1 (6 bases). The TCR sequence derives from a man between 60 and 75 years old who had recovered from COVID-19. Sequenced sample: peripheral blood. Here the CDR3 reads CASRTGGSNQPQHF. CDR3 coding DNA: TGTGCCAGCAGGACAGGCGGGAGCAATCAGCCCCAGCATTTT.